Presented here are 21 T cell receptor beta chains from one specimen sequenced in a study of blood T cells in healthy people across ages. Primed by a sample-barcoded 5' primer and a J-beta primer mix, a second PCR proceeded for roughly 6 to 12 cycles. TCRdb ran MiXCR on the 5' RACE reads and lists one entry per CDR3 protein. The sample consists of hundreds of thousands of distinct CDR3 sequences, about 30% of them appearing once. Sequenced material: blood. The receptor source for this set is a woman older than 75 in good health.

This chain connects TRBV3-1 to TRBJ1-6; D not certain. CDR3 size: 15 residues. From germline, CDR1 is LGHDT and CDR2 YNNKEL (reference sequence). Trimming removed 1 base at V and 14 bases at J, with 18 bases between. This chain's CDR3 is CASSQGSQTLITLHF. The CDR3 bases are TGTGCCAGCAGCCAAGGTTCACAGACGCTTATCACCCTCCACTTT. Complete variable domain (other parts from reference TRBV3-1 and TRBJ1-6): DTAVSQTPKYLVTQMGNDKSIKCEQNLGHDTMYWYKQDSKKFLKIMFSYNNKELIINETVPNRFSPKSPDKAHLNLHINSLELGDSAVYFCASSQGSQTLITLHFGNGTRLTVT.

This clonotype was detected many times. J is TRBJ2-7 and V is TRBV20-1; TRBD2 matches at 8 bases. In germline, CDR1 is DFQATT, CDR2 SNEGSKA (reference sequence). V lost 3 bases and J lost 3; bases outside the gene matches: 7. This CDR3 has 14 residues. The CDR3 DNA follows: TGCAGTGCTAGTTTGGGGCTAGCGGGCTACGAGCAGTACTTC. Residues: CSASLGLAGYEQYF.

This clonotype was seen ten or more times. The chain combines TRBV9 with TRBJ1-1; D possibly corresponds to TRBD1 (5 bases). The CDR3 has 14 amino acids. V was cut by 4 bases and J by 1 base, with 11 bases left in between. The V gene's germline CDR1 is SGDLS and CDR2 YYNGEE. As DNA, the CDR3 is TGTGCCAGCAGCCTTCGAGGGGAGAACACTGAAGCTTTCTTT. Translated: CASSLRGENTEAFF.

Comments on this clonotype: This sequence may be a read error, since a much larger clone differs from it by one base. This chain joins TRBV14 and TRBJ2-1; 11 nucleotides align to TRBD1. Germline V gives CDR1 SGHDN, CDR2 FVKESK. There are 17 residues in the CDR3. Trimming removed 5 bases from V and 13 bases from J; junction bases left unmatched: 19. CDR3 sequence: CASSSLDRGLDTETQFF. The CDR3, as DNA: TGTGCCAGCAGCTCTCTGGACAGGGGGCTTGACACAGAGACCCAGTTCTTC.

The sample holds many counts of this clonotype. The chain has TRBV12-3 or TRBV12-4 and TRBJ1-4; D unclear. The CDR3 contains 16 residues. Trimming stripped 4 bases from V and 0 bases from J, with 12 bases between. In DNA, the CDR3 is TGTGCCAGCAGTTCCCCGGGCCGAGCAACTAATGAAAAACTGTTTTTT. Amino acid sequence: CASSSPGRATNEKLFF.

This clonotype was seen more than once but under ten times. This chain connects TRBV5-1 to TRBJ2-1, with 7 bases matching TRBD1. The V gene end was trimmed by 4 bases and the J gene end by 4 bases; junction bases not matched to a gene: 5. The length of the CDR3 is 14 residues. Germline V gene sequence: CDR1 SGHRS, CDR2 YFSETQ. DNA of the CDR3: TGCGCCAGCAGCGCCCGGACAGGATACAATGAGCAGTTCTTC. Translation gives CASSARTGYNEQFF.

Turning to this clonotype: A much larger clone lies one base from this, so it may be a read error. The chain has TRBV12-3 or TRBV12-4 and TRBJ2-3; 7 bases align to TRBD1. CDR3 length equals 14 residues. The CDR3 DNA is TGTGCCACGGATTCGGGACAGAGCACAGATGCGCAGTATTTT. Amino acids: CATDSGQSTDAQYF.

This clonotype was seen repeatedly, ten times or more. The CDR3 sequence is CASSYQVDPQETQYF. The CDR3, as DNA: TGTGCCAGCAGTTACCAGGTCGATCCACAAGAGACCCAGTACTTC. V is TRBV6-5 and J is TRBJ2-5, with unresolved D. The germline CDR1 and CDR2 sequences are MNHEY and SVGAGI. Trimming pared 2 bases from V and 2 bases from J, leaving 12 bases between. The CDR3 consists of 15 residues.

This clonotype was seen a single time. The gene calls are TRBV9 and TRBJ1-3; D remains unclear. Germline V CDR1 and CDR2: SGDLS, YYNGEE. The CDR3 contains 17 residues. The V end lost 4 bases, the J end lost 0 bases, and 17 bases lay between the germline ends. The CDR3 DNA follows: TGTGCCAGCAGCAGGTTCGATGCGGCAAGCTCTGGAAACACCATATATTTT. Residues: CASSRFDAASSGNTIYF.

This clonotype has a count of ten or more. The chain recombines TRBV6-2 or TRBV6-3 with TRBJ2-7; 9 bases match TRBD1. The germline V gene encodes CDR1 MNHEY and CDR2 SVGEGT. The CDR3 has 16 amino acids. V shed 9 bases and J 3 bases; nucleotides not matched to a gene: 15. The CDR3 here is CASYRSGTGIRYEQYF. The CDR3 DNA reads as TGTGCCAGTTACCGCTCCGGGACAGGGATTCGCTACGAGCAGTACTTC.

Ten or more counts support this clonotype. The rearrangement links TRBV30 to TRBJ1-1; weak D call: TRBD1 (6 bases). Trimming removed 5 bases from V and 4 bases from J, with 11 bases in between. The CDR3 spans 12 residues. CDR1 is GTSNPN, CDR2 SVGIG, per germline (reference sequence). This CDR3 reads CAWAGDGTEAFF. CDR3 nucleotides: TGTGCCTGGGCAGGGGACGGCACTGAAGCTTTCTTT.

This clonotype was seen a few times. The V gene is TRBV25-1, the J gene TRBJ2-7; 7 positions match TRBD2. This CDR3 comprises 12 residues. V shed 6 bases, J shed 3 bases, and the junction held 2 bases outside the gene matches. CDR1 MGHDK and CDR2 SYGVNS come from the germline V gene. CDR3 nucleotide sequence: TGTGCCAGCAGGGGAGGGGTCTACGAGCAGTACTTC. Its protein is CASRGGVYEQYF.

This clonotype was counted at least ten times. The V gene is TRBV12-3 or TRBV12-4, the J gene TRBJ2-7; maybe TRBD1 (6 bases). The V gene lost 2 bases and the J gene lost 4 bases, with 12 bases spanning the gap. The CDR3 consists of 14 residues. CDR3 in DNA: TGTGCCAGCAGTTTACAGGGGTTATTTTACGAGCAGTACTTC. Translated, it gives CASSLQGLFYEQYF.

CDR3 amino acids: CSAPGQGARWIGRNTEAFF. CDR3 DNA sequence: TGCAGTGCCCCGGGACAGGGGGCAAGATGGATCGGGCGGAACACTGAAGCTTTCTTT. The rearrangement links TRBV20-1 to TRBJ1-1; the match to TRBD1 covers 12 bases. The CDR3 runs 19 residues. Germline lookup yields CDR1 DFQATT and CDR2 SNEGSKA (reference sequence). V gave up 6 bases and J gave up 1 base; unmatched junction bases: 18.

The rearrangement links TRBV20-1 to TRBJ1-1; TRBD1 agrees at 8 bases. CDR3 length equals 16 residues. V lost 0 bases to trimming and J lost 1 base; unmatched junction nucleotides: 7. Germline V lookup: CDR1 DFQATT, CDR2 SNEGSKA (reference sequence). The CDR3 nucleotides read TGCAGTGCTAGAGATCGGCGACAGGGGACGAACACTGAAGCTTTCTTT. Translated, it gives CSARDRRQGTNTEAFF.

Points on this clonotype: A read error may be the cause here, since a much bigger clone is one base away. The rearrangement uses TRBV9 and TRBJ1-2, with D maybe TRBD1 (6 bases). Germline CDR1 reads SGDLS; CDR2 reads YYNGEE. The CDR3 covers 13 residues. Trimming left V 3 bases short and J 10 bases short, with 16 bases between. CDR3 bases: TGTGCCAGCAGCGAAGGGGGGGGATTTGACTACACCTTC. Protein product: CASSEGGGFDYTF.

This clonotype was counted many times. The J gene is TRBJ2-1, the V gene TRBV28; tentatively, D is TRBD1 (5 bases). Trimming pared 3 bases from V and 3 bases from J, leaving 12 bases between. Germline V gives CDR1 MDHEN, CDR2 SYDVKM. The CDR3 contains 15 residues. CDR3 protein: CASSFRQGSYNEQFF. The CDR3 region has the DNA TGTGCCAGCAGTTTCCGTCAGGGAAGCTACAATGAGCAGTTCTTC.

The chain uses TRBV7-8 and TRBJ1-6; D possibly corresponds to TRBD1 (6 bases). V lost 4 bases and J 8 bases, leaving 9 bases between the germline ends. CDR1 SGHVS and CDR2 FQNEAQ come from the germline V gene. CDR3 length equals 13 residues. The CDR3 loop reads CASSSRTDSPLHF. The CDR3 DNA follows: TGTGCCAGCAGCTCCCGGACAGATTCACCCCTCCACTTT.

This clonotype was found many times. The chain combines TRBV6-2 or TRBV6-3 with TRBJ2-6; 7 bases are a match to TRBD2. This CDR3 is 17 amino acids long. Germline V lookup: CDR1 MNHEY, CDR2 SVGEGT. The J segment lost 4 bases and the V segment lost 2 bases, leaving 8 bases of the junction unmatched. CDR3 amino acids: CASSYNSWGGGANVLTF. The CDR3, as DNA: TGTGCCAGCAGTTACAATTCATGGGGGGGAGGGGCCAACGTCCTGACTTTC.

This clonotype was seen repeatedly, ten times or more. This chain connects TRBV25-1 to TRBJ1-5; perhaps TRBD1 as D (5 bases). The CDR3 consists of 14 residues. The V and J ends lost 7 bases and 2 bases respectively, with 12 bases between them. CDR1 is MGHDK and CDR2 is SYGVNS in the germline V gene. The DNA of the CDR3 is TGTGCCAGCACGGGGACGGGGGGCAATCAGCCCCAGCATTTT. It encodes CASTGTGGNQPQHF. The entire variable domain, with the rest obtained from reference TRBV25-1 and TRBJ1-5, is as follows: EADIYQTPRYLVIGTGKKITLECSQTMGHDKMYWYQQDPGMELHLIHYSYGVNSTEKGDLSSESTVSRIRTEHFPLTLESARPSHTSQYLCASTGTGGNQPQHFGDGTRLSIL.

This clonotype is a singleton in its sample. The chain carries TRBV30 and TRBJ1-1; D gene unclear. Trimming left V 0 bases short and J 8 bases short, with 13 bases between. The CDR3 totals 13 residues. In germline, CDR1 is GTSNPN, CDR2 SVGIG (reference sequence). This CDR3 reads CAWSVGLDLEAFF. The CDR3 DNA sequence: TGTGCCTGGAGTGTCGGCTTGGACCTGGAAGCTTTCTTT.